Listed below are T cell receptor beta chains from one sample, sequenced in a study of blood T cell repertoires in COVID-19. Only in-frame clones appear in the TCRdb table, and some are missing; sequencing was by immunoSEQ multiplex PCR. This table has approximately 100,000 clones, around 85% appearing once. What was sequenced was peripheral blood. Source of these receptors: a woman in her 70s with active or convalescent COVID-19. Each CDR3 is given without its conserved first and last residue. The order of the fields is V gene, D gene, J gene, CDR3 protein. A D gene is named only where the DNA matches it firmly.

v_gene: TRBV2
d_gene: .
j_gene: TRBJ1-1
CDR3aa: ASSGGAQNTEAF

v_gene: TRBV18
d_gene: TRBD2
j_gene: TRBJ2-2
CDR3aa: ASSAAASGKSNTGELF

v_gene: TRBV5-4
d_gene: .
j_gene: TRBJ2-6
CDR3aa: ASSKPPNSGANVLT

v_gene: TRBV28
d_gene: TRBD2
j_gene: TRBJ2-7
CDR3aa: ASKVVSGTSGYEQY

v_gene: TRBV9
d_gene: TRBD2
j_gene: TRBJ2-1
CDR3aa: ASSVRNLAGGYNEQF

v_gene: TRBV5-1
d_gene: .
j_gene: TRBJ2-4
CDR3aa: ASSSGTKNIQY

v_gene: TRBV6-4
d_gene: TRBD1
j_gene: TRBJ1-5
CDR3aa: ASQGDRRNQPQH

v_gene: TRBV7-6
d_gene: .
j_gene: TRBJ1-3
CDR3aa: ASSLARTGGNTIY

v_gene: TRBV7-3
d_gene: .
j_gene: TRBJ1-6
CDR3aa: ASSLDRNSPLH

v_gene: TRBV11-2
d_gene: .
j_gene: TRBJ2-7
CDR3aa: ASSHPTGSSYEQY

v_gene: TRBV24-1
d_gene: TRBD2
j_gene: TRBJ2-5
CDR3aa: ATSALSASGRRSGETQY

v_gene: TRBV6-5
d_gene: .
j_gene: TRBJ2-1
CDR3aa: ASSFGGDTYNEQF

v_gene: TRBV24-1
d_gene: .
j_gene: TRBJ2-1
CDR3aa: ATSDFSLGGRNEQF

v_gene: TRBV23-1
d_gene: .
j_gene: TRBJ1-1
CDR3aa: ASSQSKTGYGKMNTEAF

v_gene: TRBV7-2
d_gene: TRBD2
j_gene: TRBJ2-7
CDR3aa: ASSFGLAGGPREQY

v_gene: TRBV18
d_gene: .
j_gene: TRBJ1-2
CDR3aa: ASSPGGDGYGYT

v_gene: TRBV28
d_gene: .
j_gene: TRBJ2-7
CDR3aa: ASSFGGSSYEQY

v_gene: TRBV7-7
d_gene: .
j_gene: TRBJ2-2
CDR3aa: ASSKTGTSGGELF

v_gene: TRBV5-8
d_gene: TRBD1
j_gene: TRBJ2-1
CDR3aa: ASSSGQSSYNEQF

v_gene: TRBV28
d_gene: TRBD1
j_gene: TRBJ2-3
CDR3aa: ASRRLGQGADTQY

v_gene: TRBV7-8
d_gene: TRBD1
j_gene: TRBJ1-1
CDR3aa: ASSWTGNTEAF

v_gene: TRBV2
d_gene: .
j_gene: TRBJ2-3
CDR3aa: ASSGNRGDTQY

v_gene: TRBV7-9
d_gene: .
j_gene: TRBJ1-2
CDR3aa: ASNPGIYGYT

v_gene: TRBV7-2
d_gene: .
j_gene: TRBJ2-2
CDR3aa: ASSFVGGAGHTGELF

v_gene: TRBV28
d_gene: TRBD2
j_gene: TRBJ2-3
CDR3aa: ASSLSGLAGKRDTQY

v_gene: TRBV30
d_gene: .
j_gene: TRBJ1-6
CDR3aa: AWAGRDNSPLH

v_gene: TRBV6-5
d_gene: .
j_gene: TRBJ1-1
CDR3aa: ASSSTGFAEAF

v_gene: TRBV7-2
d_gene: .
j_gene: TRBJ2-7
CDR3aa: ASSLGTRYEQY

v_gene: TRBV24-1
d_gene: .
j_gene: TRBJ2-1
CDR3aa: ATSSGNEQF

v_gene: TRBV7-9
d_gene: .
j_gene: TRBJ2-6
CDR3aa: ASSLGYGIGANVLT

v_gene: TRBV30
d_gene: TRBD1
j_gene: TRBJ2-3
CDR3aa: AWSVLPGQGNTDTQY

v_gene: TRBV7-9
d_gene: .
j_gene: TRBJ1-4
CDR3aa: ASSLMGGTNEKLF

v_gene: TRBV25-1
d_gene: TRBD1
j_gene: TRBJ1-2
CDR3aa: ASSWTGMNYGYT

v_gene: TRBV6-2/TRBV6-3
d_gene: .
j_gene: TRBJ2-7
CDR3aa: ASSYSVFRGRDEQY

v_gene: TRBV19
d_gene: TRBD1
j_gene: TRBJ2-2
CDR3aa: ASKGDRGSTGELF

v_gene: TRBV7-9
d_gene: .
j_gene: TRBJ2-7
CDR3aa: ASSSVRVGLSDEQY

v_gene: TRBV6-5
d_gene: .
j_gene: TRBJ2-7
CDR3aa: ASRGDRGPYEQY

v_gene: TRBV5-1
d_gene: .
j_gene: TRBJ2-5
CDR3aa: ASSRGQETQY

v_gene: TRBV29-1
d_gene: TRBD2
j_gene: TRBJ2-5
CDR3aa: SVDGGYGGRALTETQY

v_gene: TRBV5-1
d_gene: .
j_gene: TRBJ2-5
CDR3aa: ASSPWGPGETQY

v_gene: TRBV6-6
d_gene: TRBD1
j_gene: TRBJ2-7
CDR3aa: ASGGQRRSYEQY

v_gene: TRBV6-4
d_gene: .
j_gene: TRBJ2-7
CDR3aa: ASSDPGETSYEQY

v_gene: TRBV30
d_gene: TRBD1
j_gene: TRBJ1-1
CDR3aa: ASQTGLNTEAF

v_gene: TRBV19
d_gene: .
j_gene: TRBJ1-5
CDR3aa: ASSMIRGFDQPQH

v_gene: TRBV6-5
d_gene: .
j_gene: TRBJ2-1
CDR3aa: ASIRTEIYNEQF

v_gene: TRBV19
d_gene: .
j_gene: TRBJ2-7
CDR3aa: ASSAGRESYEQY

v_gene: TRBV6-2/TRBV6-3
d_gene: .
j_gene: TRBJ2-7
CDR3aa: ASSYNRDYEQY

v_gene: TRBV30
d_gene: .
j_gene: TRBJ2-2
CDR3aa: AWSGVTGNTGELF

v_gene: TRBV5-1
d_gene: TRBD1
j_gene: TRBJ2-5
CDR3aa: ASSSRGQETQY

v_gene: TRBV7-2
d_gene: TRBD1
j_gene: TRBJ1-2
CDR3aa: ASSRTGGSRENGYT